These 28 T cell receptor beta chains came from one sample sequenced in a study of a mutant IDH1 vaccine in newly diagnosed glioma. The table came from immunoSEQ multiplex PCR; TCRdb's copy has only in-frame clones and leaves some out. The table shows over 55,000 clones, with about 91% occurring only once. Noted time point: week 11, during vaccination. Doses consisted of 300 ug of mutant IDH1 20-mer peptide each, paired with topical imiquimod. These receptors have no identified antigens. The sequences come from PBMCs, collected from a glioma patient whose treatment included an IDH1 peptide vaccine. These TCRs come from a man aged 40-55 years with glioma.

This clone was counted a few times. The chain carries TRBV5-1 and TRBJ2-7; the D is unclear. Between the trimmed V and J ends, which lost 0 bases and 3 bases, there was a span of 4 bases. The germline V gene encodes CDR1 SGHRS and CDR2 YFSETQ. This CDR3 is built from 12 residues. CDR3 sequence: CASSLGDYEQYF. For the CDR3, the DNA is TGCGCCAGCAGCTTGGGAGACTACGAGCAGTACTTC.

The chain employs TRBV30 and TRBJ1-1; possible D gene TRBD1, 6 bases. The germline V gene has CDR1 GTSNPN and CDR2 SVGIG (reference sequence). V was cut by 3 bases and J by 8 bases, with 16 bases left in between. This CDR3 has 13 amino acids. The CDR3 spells CAWSRGGASEAFF. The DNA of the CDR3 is TGTGCCTGGAGCAGGGGCGGCGCCTCAGAAGCTTTCTTT.

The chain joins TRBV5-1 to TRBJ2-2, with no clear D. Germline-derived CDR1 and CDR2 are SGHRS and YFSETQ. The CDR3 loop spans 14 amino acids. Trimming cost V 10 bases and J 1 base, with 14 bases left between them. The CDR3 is CACLKGRNTGELFF. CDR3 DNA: TGCGCCTGTCTAAAGGGTCGGAACACCGGGGAGCTGTTTTTT.

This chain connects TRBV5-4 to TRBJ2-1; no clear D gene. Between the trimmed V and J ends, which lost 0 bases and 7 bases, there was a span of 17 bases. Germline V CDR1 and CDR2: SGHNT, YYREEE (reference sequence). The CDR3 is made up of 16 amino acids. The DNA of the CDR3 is TGTGCCAGCAGCTTGGCAGTGAAGAGGACCTTAAATGAGCAGTTCTTC. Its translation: CASSLAVKRTLNEQFF.

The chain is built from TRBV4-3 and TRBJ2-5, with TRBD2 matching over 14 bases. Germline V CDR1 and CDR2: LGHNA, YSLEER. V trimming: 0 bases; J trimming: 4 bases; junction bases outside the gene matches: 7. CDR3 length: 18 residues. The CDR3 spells CASSQEVTSGRGRETQYF. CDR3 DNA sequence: TGCGCCAGCAGCCAAGAGGTGACTAGCGGGAGGGGTAGAGAGACCCAGTACTTC.

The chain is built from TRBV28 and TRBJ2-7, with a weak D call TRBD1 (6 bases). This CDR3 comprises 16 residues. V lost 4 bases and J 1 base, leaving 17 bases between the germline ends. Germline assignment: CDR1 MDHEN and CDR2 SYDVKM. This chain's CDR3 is CASSSPGTGLSYEQYV. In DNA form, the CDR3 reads TGTGCCAGCAGTTCCCCCGGTACAGGGTTGTCCTACGAGCAGTACGTC.

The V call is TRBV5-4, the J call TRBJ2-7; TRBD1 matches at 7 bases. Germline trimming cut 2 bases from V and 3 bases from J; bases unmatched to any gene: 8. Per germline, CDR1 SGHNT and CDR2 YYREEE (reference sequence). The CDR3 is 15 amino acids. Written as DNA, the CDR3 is TGTGCCAGCAGCTTCCAGGGACAGAGGGGCTACGAGCAGTACGTC. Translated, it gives CASSFQGQRGYEQYV.

The CDR3 here is CASSLGQGISYTGELFF. DNA of the CDR3: TGCGCCAGCAGCTTGGGGCAGGGGATCTCTTACACCGGGGAGCTGTTTTTT. The rearrangement uses TRBV5-1 and TRBJ2-2, with D tentatively TRBD1 (6 bases). The V end was cut by 0 bases, the J end by 3 bases, with 15 bases between. Germline CDR1 reads SGHRS; CDR2 reads YFSETQ. The CDR3 sequence is 17 residues long.

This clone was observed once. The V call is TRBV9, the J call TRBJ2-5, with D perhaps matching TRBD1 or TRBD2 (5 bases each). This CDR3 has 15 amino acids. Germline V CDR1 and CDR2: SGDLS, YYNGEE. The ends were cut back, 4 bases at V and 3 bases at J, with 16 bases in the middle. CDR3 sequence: CASSKGGGVEETQYF. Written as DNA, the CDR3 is TGTGCCAGCAGCAAAGGTGGGGGTGTGGAAGAGACCCAGTACTTC.

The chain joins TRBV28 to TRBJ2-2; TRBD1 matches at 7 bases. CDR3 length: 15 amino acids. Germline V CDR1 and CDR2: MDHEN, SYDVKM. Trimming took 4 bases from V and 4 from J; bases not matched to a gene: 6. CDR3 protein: CASSSQGWSTGELFF. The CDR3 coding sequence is TGTGCCAGCAGTTCACAGGGGTGGAGCACCGGGGAGCTGTTTTTT.

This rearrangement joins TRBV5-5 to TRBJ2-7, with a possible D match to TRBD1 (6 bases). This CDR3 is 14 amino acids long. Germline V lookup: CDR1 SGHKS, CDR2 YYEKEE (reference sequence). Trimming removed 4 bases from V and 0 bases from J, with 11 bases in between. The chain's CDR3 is CASSTGTLSYEQYV. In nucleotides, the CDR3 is TGTGCCAGCAGCACCGGGACACTCTCCTACGAGCAGTACGTC.

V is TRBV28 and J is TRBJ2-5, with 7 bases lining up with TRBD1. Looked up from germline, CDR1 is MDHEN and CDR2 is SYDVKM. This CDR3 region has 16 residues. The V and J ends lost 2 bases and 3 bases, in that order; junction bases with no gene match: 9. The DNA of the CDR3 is TGTGCCAGCAGTTTAATTGGGCAGGGGGAAGAAGAGACCCAGTACTTC. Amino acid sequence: CASSLIGQGEEETQYF.

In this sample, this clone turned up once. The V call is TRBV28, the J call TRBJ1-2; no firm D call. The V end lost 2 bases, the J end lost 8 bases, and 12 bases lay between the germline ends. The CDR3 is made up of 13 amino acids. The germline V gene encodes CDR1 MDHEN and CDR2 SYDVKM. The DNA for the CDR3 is TGTGCCAGCAGTTTACCAGCTGCGGGAGGCTACACCTTC. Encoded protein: CASSLPAAGGYTF.

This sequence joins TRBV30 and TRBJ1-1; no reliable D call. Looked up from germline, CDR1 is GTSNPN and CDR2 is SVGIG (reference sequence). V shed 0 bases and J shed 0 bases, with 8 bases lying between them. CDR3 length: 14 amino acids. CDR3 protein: CAWSVLFMNTEAFF. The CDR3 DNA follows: TGTGCCTGGAGTGTACTATTTATGAACACTGAAGCTTTCTTT.

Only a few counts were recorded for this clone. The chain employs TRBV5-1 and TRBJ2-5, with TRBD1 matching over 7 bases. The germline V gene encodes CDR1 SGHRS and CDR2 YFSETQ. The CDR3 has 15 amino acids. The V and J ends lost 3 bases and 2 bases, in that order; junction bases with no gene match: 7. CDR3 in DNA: TGCGCCAGCAGCTCGAATGGGGGACAGCAAGAGACCCAGTACTTC. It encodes CASSSNGGQQETQYF.

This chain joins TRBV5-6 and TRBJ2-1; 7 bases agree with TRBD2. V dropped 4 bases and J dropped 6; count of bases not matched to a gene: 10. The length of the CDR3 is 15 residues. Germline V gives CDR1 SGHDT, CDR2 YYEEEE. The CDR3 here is CASSTPGLPFNEQFF. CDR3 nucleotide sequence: TGTGCCAGCAGCACACCGGGACTACCGTTCAATGAGCAGTTCTTC. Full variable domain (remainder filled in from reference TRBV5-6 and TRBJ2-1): DAGVTQSPTHLIKTRGQQVTLRCSPKSGHDTVSWYQQALGQGPQFIFQYYEEEERQRGNFPDRFSGHQFPNYSSELNVNALLLGDSALYLCASSTPGLPFNEQFFGPGTRLTVL.

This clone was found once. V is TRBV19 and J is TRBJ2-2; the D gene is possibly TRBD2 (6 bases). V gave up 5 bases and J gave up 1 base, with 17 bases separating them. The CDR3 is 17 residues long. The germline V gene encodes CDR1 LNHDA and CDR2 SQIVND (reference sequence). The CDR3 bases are TGTGCCAGTAGTTCACCACCGGGACTGATGAACACCGGGGAGCTGTTTTTT. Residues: CASSSPPGLMNTGELFF.

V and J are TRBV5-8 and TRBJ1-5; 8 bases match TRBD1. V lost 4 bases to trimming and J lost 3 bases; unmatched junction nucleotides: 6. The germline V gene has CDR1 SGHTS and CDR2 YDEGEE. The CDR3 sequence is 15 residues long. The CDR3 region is CASSAGTGPNQPQHF. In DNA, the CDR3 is TGTGCCAGCAGCGCCGGGACAGGTCCCAATCAGCCCCAGCATTTT.

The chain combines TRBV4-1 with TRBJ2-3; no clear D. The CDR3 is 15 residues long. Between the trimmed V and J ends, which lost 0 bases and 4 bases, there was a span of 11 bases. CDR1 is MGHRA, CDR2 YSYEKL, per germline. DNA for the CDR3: TGCGCCAGCAGCCAAGATCCCAGGTGGGCAGATACGCAGTATTTT. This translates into CASSQDPRWADTQYF.

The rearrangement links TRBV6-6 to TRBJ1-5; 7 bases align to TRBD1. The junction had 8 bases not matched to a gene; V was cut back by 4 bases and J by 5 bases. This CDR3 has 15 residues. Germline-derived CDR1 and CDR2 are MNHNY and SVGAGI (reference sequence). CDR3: CASSSPTGIDQPQHF. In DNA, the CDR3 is TGTGCCAGCAGTTCCCCGACAGGGATTGATCAGCCCCAGCATTTT.

The CDR3 protein is CASSYERDRGLDEQFF. CDR3 DNA: TGCGCCAGCAGTTATGAACGGGACAGGGGTCTTGATGAGCAGTTCTTC. The V call is TRBV10-1, the J call TRBJ2-1, with 10 bases matching TRBD1. This CDR3 has 16 amino acids. The germline V gene has CDR1 WNHNN and CDR2 SYGVQD (reference sequence). V was clipped by 5 bases and J by 8 bases; unmatched bases: 12.

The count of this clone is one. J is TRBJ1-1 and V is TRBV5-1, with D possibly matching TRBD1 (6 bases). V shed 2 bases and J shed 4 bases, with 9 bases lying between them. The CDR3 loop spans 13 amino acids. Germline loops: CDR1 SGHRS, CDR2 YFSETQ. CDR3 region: CASSFRGGTEAFF. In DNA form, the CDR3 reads TGCGCCAGCAGCTTCAGGGGTGGCACTGAAGCTTTCTTT.

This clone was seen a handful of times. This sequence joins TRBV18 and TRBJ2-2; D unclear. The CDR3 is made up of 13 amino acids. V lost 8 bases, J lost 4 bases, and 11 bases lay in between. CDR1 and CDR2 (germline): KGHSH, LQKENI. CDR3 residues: CASDFVGTGELFF. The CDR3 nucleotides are TGTGCCAGCGACTTCGTAGGCACCGGGGAGCTGTTTTTT.

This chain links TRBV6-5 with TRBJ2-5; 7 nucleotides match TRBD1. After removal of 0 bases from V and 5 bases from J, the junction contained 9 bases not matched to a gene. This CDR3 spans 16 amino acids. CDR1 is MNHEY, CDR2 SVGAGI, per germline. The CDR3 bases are TGTGCCAGCAGTTACTCGGGGGTAGGGGGCCGGGAGACCCAGTACTTC. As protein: CASSYSGVGGRETQYF.

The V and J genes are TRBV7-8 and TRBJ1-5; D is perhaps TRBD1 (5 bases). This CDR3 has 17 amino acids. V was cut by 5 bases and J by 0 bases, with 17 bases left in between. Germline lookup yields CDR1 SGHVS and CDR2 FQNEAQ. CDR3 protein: CASSPRPTDSSNQPQHF. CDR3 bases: TGTGCCAGCAGCCCTCGACCGACAGACAGTAGCAATCAGCCCCAGCATTTT.

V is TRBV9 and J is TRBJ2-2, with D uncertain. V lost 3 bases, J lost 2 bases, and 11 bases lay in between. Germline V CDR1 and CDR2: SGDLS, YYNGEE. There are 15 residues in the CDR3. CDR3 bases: TGTGCCAGCAGCGATGGACGGATTAACACCGGGGAGCTGTTTTTT. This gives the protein CASSDGRINTGELFF.

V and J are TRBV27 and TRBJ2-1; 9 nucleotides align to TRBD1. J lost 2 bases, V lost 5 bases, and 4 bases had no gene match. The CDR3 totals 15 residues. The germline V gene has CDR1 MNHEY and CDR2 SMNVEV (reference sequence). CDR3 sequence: CASSPGTGTYNEQFF. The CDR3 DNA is TGTGCCAGCAGTCCAGGGACAGGGACCTACAATGAGCAGTTCTTC.

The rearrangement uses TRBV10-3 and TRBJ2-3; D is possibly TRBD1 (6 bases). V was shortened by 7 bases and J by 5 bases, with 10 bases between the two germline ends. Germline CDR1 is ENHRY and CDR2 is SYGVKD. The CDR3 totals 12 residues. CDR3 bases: TGTGCCATCAAACAGGGTGGAGATACGCAGTATTTT. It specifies CAIKQGGDTQYF.